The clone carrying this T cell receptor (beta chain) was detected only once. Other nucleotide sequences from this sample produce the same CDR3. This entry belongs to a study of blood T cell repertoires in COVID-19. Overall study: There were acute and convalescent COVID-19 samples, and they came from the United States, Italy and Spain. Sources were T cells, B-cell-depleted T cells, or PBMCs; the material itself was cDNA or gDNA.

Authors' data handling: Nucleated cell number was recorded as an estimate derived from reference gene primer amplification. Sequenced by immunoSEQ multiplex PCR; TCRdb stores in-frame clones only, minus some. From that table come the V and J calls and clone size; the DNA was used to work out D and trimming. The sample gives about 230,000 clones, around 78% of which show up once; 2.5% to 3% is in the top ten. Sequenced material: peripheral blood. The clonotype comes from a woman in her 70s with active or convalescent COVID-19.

The CDR3 loop reads CASSQGASYEQYF. For the CDR3, the DNA is TGTGCCAGCAGCCAAGGGGCATCCTACGAGCAGTACTTC. This chain connects TRBV3-1 (or the pseudogene TRBV3-2) to TRBJ2-7; D unclear. The CDR3 loop spans 13 amino acids. V was clipped by 1 base and J by 1 base, with 5 bases between them. Germline CDR1 LGHDT, CDR2 YNNKEL (reference sequence).